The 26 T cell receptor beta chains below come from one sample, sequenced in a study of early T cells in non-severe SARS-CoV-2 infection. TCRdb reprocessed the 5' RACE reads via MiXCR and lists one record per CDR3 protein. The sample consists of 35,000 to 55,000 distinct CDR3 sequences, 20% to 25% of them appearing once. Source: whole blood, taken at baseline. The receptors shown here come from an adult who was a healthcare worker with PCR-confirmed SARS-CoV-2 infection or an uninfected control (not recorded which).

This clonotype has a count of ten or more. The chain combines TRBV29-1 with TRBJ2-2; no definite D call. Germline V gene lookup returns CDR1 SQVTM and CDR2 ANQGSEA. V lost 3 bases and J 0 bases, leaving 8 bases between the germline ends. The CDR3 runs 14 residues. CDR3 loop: CSVDEVSNTGELFF. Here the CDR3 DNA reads TGCAGCGTTGACGAGGTATCGAACACCGGGGAGCTGTTTTTT.

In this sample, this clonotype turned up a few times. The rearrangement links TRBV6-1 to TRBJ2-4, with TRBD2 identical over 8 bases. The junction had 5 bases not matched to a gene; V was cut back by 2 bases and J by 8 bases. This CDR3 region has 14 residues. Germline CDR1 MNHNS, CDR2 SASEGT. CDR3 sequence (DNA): TGTGCCAGCAGTGAATCCCGGGGGGGGCACATTCAGTACTTC. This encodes CASSESRGGHIQYF.

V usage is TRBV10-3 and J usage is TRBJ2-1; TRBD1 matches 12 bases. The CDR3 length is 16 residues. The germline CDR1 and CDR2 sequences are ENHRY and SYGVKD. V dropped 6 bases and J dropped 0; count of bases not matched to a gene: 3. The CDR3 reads CAIRGQGAVSYNEQFF. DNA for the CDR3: TGTGCCATCAGGGGACAGGGGGCTGTCTCCTACAATGAGCAGTTCTTC.

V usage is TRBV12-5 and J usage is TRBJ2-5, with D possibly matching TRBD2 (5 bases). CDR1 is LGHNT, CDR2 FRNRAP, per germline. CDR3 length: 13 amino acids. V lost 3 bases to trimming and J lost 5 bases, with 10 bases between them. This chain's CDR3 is CASGFWGDETQYF. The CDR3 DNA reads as TGTGCTAGTGGTTTCTGGGGAGATGAGACCCAGTACTTC.

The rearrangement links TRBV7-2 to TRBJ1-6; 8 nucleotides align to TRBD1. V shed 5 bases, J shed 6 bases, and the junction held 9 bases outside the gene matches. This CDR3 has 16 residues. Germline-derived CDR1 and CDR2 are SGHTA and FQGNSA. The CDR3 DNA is TGTGCCAGCAGCCTCACAGGGGGGGTAGGTAATTCACCCCTCCACTTT. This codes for CASSLTGGVGNSPLHF.

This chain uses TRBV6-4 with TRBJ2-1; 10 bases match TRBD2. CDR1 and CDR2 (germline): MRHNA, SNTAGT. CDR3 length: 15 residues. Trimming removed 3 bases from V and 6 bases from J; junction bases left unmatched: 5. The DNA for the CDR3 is TGTGCCAGCAGTGAACGAGCGGGGGGGGTCAATGAGCAGTTCTTC. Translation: CASSERAGGVNEQFF.

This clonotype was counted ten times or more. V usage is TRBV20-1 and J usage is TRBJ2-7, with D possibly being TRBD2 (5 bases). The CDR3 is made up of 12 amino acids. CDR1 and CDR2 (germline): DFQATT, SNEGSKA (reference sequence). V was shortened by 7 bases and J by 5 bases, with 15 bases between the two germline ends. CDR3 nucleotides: TGCAGTGGCCGACGGGTCGGGGACGAGCAGTACTTC. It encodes CSGRRVGDEQYF.

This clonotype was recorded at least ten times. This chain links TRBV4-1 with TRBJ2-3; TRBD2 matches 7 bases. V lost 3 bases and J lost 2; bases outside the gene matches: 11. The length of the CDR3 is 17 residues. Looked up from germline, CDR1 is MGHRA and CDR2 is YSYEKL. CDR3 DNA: TGCGCCAGCAGCCAGGAACGAAGGAGCGGGGACACAGATACGCAGTATTTT. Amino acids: CASSQERRSGDTDTQYF.

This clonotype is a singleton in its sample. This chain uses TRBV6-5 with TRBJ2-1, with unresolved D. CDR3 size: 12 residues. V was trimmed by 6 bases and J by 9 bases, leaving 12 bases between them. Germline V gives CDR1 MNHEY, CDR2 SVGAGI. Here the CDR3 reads CASRSKVGEQFF. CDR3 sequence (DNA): TGTGCCAGCAGGTCCAAAGTGGGTGAGCAGTTCTTC.

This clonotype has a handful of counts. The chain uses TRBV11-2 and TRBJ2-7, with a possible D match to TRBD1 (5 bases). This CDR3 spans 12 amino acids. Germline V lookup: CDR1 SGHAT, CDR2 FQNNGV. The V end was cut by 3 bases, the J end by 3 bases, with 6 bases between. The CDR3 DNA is TGTGCCAGCAGCTTCCAGGGCTACGAGCAGTACTTC. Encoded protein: CASSFQGYEQYF.

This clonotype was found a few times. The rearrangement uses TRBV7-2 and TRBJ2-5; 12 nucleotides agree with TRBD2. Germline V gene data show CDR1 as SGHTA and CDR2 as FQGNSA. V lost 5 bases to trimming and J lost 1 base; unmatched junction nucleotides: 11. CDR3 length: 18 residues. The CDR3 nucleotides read TGTGCCAGCAGCGCGTCTAGCGGGGGGGCTATGGCCCAAGAGACCCAGTACTTC. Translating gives CASSASSGGAMAQETQYF.

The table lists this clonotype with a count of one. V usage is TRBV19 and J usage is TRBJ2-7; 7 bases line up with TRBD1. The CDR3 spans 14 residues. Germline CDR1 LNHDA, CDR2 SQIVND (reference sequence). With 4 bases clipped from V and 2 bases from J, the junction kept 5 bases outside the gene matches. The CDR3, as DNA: TGTGCCAGTAGTACACCAGGGGGACCCTACGAGCAGTACTTC. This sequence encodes CASSTPGGPYEQYF. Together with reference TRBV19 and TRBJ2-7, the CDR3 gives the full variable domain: DGGITQSPKYLFRKEGQNVTLSCEQNLNHDAMYWYRQDPGQGLRLIYYSQIVNDFQKGDIAEGYSVSREKKESFPLTVTSAQKNPTAFYLCASSTPGGPYEQYFGPGTRLTVT.

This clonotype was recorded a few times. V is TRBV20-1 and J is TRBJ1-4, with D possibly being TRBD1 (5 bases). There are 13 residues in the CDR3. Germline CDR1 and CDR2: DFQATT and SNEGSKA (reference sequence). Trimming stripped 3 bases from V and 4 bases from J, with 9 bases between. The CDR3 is CSARGQSNEKLFF. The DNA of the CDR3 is TGCAGTGCTAGGGGGCAGAGTAATGAAAAACTGTTTTTT.

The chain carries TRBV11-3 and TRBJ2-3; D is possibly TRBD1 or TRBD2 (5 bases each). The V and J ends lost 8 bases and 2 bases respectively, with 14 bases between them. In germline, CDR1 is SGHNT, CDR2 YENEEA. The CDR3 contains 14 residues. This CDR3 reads CASRGTGPTDTQYF. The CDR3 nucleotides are TGTGCCAGCCGAGGGACGGGACCCACAGATACGCAGTATTTT.

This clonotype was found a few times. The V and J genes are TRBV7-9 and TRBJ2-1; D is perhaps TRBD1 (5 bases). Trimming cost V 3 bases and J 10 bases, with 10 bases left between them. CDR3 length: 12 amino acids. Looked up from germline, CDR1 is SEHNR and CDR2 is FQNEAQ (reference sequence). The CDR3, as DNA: TGTGCCAGCAGCTTTCAGGGTATAGAGCAGTTCTTC. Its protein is CASSFQGIEQFF.

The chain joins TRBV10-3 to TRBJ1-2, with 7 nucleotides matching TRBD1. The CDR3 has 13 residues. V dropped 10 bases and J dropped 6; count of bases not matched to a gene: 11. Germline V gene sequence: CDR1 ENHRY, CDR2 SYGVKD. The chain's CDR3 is CATRADRTNGYTF. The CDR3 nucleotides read TGTGCCACCAGGGCGGACAGGACGAATGGCTACACCTTC.

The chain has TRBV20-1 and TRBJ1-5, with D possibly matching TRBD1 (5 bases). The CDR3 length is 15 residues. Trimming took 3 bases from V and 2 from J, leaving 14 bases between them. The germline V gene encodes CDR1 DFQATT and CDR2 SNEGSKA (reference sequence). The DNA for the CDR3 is TGCAGTGCTAGTAGTGGGGGATTGGGCAATCAGCCCCAGCATTTT. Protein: CSASSGGLGNQPQHF.

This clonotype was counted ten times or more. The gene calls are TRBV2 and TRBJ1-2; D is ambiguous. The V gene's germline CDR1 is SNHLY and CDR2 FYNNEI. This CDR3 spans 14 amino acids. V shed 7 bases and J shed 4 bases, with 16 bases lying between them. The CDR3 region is CASTSGPPGYGYTF. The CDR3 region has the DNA TGTGCCAGCACCTCTGGACCGCCTGGCTATGGCTACACCTTC. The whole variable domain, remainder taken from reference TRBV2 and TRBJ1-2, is EPEVTQTPSHQVTQMGQEVILRCVPISNHLYFYWYRQILGQKVEFLVSFYNNEISEKSEIFDDQFSVERPDGSNFTLKIRSTKLEDSAMYFCASTSGPPGYGYTFGSGTRLTVV.

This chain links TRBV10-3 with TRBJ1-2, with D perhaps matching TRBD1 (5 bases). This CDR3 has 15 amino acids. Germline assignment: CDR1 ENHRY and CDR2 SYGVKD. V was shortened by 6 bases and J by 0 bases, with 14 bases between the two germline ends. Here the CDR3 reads CAISATENPNYGYTF. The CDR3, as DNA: TGTGCCATCAGCGCGACAGAAAACCCTAACTATGGCTACACCTTC.

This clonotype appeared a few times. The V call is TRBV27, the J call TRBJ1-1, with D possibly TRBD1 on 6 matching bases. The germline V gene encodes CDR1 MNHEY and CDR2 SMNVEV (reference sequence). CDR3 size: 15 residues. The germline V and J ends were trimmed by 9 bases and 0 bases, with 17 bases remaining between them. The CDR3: CASRNPGQVNTEAFF. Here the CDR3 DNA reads TGTGCCAGTCGAAATCCGGGACAAGTGAACACTGAAGCTTTCTTT.

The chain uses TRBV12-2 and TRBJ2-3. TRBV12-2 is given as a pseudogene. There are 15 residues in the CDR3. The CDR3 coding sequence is TGTGCAAGTCGCTTAGGGCACCAACGAGAAGATACGCAGTATTTT. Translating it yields CASRLGHQREDTQYF.

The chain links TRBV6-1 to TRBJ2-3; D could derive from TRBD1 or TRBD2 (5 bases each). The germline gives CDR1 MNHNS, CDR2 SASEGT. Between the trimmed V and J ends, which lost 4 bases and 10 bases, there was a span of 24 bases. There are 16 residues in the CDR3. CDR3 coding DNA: TGTGCCAGCAGTGTCGCGAGGGGAAGCGGTGGGGGATCGCAGTATTTT. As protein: CASSVARGSGGGSQYF.

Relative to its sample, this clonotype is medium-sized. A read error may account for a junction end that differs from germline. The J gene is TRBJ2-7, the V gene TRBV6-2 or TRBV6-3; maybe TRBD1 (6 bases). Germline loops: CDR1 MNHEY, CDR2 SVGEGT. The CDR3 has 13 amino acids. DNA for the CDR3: TGTGCCAGCAGCGACGACTCCCTCGGGACACCACACTTC. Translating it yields CASSDDSLGTPHF.

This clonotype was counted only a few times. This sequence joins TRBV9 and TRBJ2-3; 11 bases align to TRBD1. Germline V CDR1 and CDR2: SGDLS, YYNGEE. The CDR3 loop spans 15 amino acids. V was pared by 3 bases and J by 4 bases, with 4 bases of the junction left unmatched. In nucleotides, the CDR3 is TGTGCCAGCAGCGGACCGGGACAGGGGGCAGATACGCAGTATTTT. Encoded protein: CASSGPGQGADTQYF.

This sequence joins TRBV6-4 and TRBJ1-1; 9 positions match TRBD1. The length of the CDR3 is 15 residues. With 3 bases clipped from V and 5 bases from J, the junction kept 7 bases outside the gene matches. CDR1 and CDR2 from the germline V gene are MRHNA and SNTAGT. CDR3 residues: CASSESRDRVTEAFF. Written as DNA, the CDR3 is TGTGCCAGCAGTGAGTCGAGGGACAGGGTGACTGAAGCTTTCTTT.

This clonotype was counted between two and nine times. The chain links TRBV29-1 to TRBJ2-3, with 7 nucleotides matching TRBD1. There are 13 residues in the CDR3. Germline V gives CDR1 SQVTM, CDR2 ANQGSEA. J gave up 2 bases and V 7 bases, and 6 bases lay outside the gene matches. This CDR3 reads CSGLGTATDTQYF. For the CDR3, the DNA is TGCAGCGGCTTAGGGACAGCCACAGATACGCAGTATTTT.